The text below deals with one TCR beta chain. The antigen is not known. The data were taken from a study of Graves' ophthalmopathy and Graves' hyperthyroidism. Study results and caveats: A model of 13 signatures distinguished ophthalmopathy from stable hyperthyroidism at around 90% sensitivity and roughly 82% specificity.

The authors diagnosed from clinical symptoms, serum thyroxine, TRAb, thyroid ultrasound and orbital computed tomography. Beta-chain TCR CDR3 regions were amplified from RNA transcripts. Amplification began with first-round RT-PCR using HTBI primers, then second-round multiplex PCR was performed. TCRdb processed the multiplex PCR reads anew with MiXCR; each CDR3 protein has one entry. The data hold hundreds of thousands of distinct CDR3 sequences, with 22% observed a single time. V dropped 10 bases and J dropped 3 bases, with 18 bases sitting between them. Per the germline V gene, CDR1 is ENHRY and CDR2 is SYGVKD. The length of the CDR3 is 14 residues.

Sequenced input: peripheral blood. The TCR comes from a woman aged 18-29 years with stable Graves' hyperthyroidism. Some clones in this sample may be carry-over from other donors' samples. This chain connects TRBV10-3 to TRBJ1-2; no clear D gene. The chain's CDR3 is CATLEVPDHYGYTF. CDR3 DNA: TGTGCCACCCTTGAGGTCCCGGACCACTATGGCTACACCTTC.